What follows are 22 T cell receptor beta chains derived from one specimen sequenced in a study of blood T cell repertoires in COVID-19. Sequencing was performed with immunoSEQ multiplex PCR; in TCRdb, only in-frame clones are kept and a portion is missing. This sample has tens of thousands of clones; 70% to 90% occur once, and the top ten carry 7% to 9%. Material: peripheral blood. These receptor sequences come from a human donor with acute or convalescent COVID-19. The donor label of this sample is uncertain.

This clone has just one count. The gene calls are TRBV27 and TRBJ1-5; maybe TRBD1 (5 bases). Germline CDR1 reads MNHEY; CDR2 reads SMNVEV (reference sequence). V lost 5 bases and J 3 bases, leaving 17 bases between the germline ends. The CDR3 is 16 residues long. CDR3 sequence: CASSPHFRASNQPQHF. The CDR3 bases are TGTGCCAGCAGTCCACATTTCAGGGCCTCCAATCAGCCCCAGCATTTT.

The chain carries TRBV24-1 and TRBJ2-2, with D unresolved. V shed 0 bases and J shed 6 bases, with 10 bases lying between them. CDR1 and CDR2 (germline): KGHDR, SFDVKD. The CDR3 loop spans 15 amino acids. The CDR3 sequence: CATSDLSVISGELFF. The DNA for the CDR3 is TGTGCCACCAGTGATTTGTCCGTAATCTCCGGGGAGCTGTTTTTT.

The CDR3 coding sequence is TGTGCCAGCAGTTTTTCTGTTGGAAACACCATATATTTT. Translating gives CASSFSVGNTIYF. The chain combines TRBV28 with TRBJ1-3; D is undetermined. V gave up 3 bases and J gave up 3 bases, with 6 bases separating them. The CDR3 extends over 13 amino acids. Germline V gives CDR1 MDHEN, CDR2 SYDVKM. Together with reference TRBV28 and TRBJ1-3, the CDR3 gives the full variable domain: DVKVTQSSRYLVKRTGEKVFLECVQDMDHENMFWYRQDPGLGLRLIYFSYDVKMKEKGDIPEGYSVSREKKERFSLILESASTNQTSMYLCASSFSVGNTIYFGEGSWLTVV.

The V call is TRBV4-1, the J call TRBJ1-3, with 7 positions matching TRBD1. Germline V lookup: CDR1 MGHRA, CDR2 YSYEKL. V was clipped by 0 bases and J by 4 bases; unmatched bases: 3. The CDR3 extends over 15 amino acids. CDR3 nucleotide sequence: TGCGCCAGCAGCCAAGAGGGCAGGGGGGGAAACACCATATATTTT. This encodes CASSQEGRGGNTIYF.

The chain couples TRBV28 to TRBJ1-6, with 7 bases lining up with TRBD1. The ends lost 5 bases at V and 5 bases at J; junction bases unmatched: 9. Germline assignment: CDR1 MDHEN and CDR2 SYDVKM. The CDR3 has 16 amino acids. CDR3 DNA: TGTGCCAGCAGTGTCGGGGGACAGCGAGATAATTCACCCCTCCACTTT. This gives the protein CASSVGGQRDNSPLHF.

V usage is TRBV9 and J usage is TRBJ2-3; TRBD2 matches at 9 bases. The CDR3 is 15 amino acids. The J segment lost 6 bases and the V segment lost 3 bases, leaving 8 bases of the junction unmatched. Germline CDR1 reads SGDLS; CDR2 reads YYNGEE. This chain's CDR3 is CASSGGLASQDTQYF. CDR3 sequence (DNA): TGTGCCAGCAGCGGGGGACTAGCCTCCCAGGATACGCAGTATTTT.

The chain has TRBV18 and TRBJ2-1; D possibly corresponds to TRBD2 (6 bases). This CDR3 region has 15 residues. Germline assignment: CDR1 KGHSH and CDR2 LQKENI. Trimming left V 3 bases short and J 5 bases short, with 14 bases between. The CDR3 spells CASSPQRGGDNEQFF. The CDR3 coding sequence is TGTGCCAGCTCACCCCAACGGGGAGGTGACAATGAGCAGTTCTTC.

The chain couples TRBV28 to TRBJ2-7, with D unresolved. The CDR3 runs 13 residues. V was cut by 8 bases and J by 4 bases, with 15 bases left in between. The germline CDR1 and CDR2 sequences are MDHEN and SYDVKM. As DNA, the CDR3 is TGTGCCAGCGGTCGAACATTCGGGTACGAGCAGTACTTC. Amino acids: CASGRTFGYEQYF.

The J gene is TRBJ2-5, the V gene TRBV6-5; the D gene is possibly TRBD2 (5 bases). This CDR3 is built from 13 residues. Germline V CDR1 and CDR2: MNHEY, SVGAGI. Trimming took off 6 bases at V and 5 bases at J, with 13 bases between the two ends. The CDR3: CASRVTEVETQYF. The CDR3 DNA is TGTGCCAGCAGGGTTACGGAGGTGGAGACCCAGTACTTC.

The chain links TRBV10-1 to TRBJ2-7; 9 nucleotides match TRBD1. J lost 6 bases, V lost 3 bases, and 6 bases had no gene match. Per germline, CDR1 WNHNN and CDR2 SYGVQD (reference sequence). CDR3 length: 14 residues. This CDR3 reads CASSDPGQGGEQYF. CDR3 in DNA: TGCGCCAGCAGTGACCCGGGACAGGGAGGCGAGCAGTACTTC.

The chain joins TRBV2 to TRBJ2-2; TRBD1 matches at 8 bases. V lost 4 bases to trimming and J lost 2 bases; unmatched junction nucleotides: 3. Per germline, CDR1 SNHLY and CDR2 FYNNEI. The CDR3 sequence is 15 residues long. The CDR3 bases are TGTGCCAGCAGTGTGGGACAGGCAAACACCGGGGAGCTGTTTTTT. This gives the protein CASSVGQANTGELFF.

The rearrangement joins TRBV19 to TRBJ1-5; D is ambiguous. The V end was cut by 10 bases, the J end by 0 bases, with 10 bases between. This CDR3 is 13 amino acids long. Germline V gene data show CDR1 as LNHDA and CDR2 as SQIVND (reference sequence). In DNA, the CDR3 is TGTGCCACCGGTGCCTATAGCAATCAGCCCCAGCATTTT. Translating gives CATGAYSNQPQHF.

The gene calls are TRBV19 and TRBJ1-1, with 7 bases fitting TRBD1. Germline trimming cut 8 bases from V and 1 base from J; bases unmatched to any gene: 10. The CDR3 loop spans 15 amino acids. The V gene's germline CDR1 is LNHDA and CDR2 SQIVND (reference sequence). The CDR3 protein is CASCWGRTGNTEAFF. Written as DNA, the CDR3 is TGTGCCAGTTGTTGGGGTCGGACAGGGAACACTGAAGCTTTCTTT.

The chain combines TRBV9 with TRBJ2-2, with D unclear. The germline V gene encodes CDR1 SGDLS and CDR2 YYNGEE. Trimming stripped 4 bases from V and 7 bases from J, with 11 bases between. CDR3 length equals 13 residues. The CDR3 here is CASSPQALGELFF. The CDR3 DNA reads as TGTGCCAGCAGCCCCCAGGCTCTCGGGGAGCTGTTTTTT.

This clone was counted only a few times. The chain recombines TRBV19 with TRBJ1-2; 7 bases fit TRBD1. The CDR3 spans 14 residues. V shed 3 bases and J 5 bases; nucleotides not matched to a gene: 6. In germline, CDR1 is LNHDA, CDR2 SQIVND (reference sequence). The CDR3 DNA reads as TGTGCCAGTAGTATCGTCGACAGGGAGTATGGCTACACCTTC. Amino acids: CASSIVDREYGYTF.

The chain combines TRBV10-3 with TRBJ2-3, with 9 bases identical to TRBD2. Trimming cost V 6 bases and J 4 bases; bases outside gene matches: 14. This CDR3 contains 17 residues. Germline loops: CDR1 ENHRY, CDR2 SYGVKD. The CDR3 protein is CAISAGTSNTKADTQYF. The CDR3, as DNA: TGTGCCATCAGCGCCGGGACTAGCAACACCAAGGCAGATACGCAGTATTTT.

The chain uses TRBV13 and TRBJ1-1; 7 positions agree with TRBD1. V was pared by 5 bases and J by 7 bases, with 7 bases of the junction left unmatched. This CDR3 region has 13 residues. Germline loops: CDR1 PRHDT, CDR2 FYEKMQ (reference sequence). CDR3 sequence (DNA): TGTGCCAGCAGCCCCCCGGACAGGAGTGAAGCTTTCTTT. Translation gives CASSPPDRSEAFF.

The V and J genes are TRBV25-1 and TRBJ2-1, with D tentatively TRBD1 (6 bases). V was pared by 6 bases and J by 4 bases, with 19 bases between. This CDR3 has 16 residues. The germline V gene has CDR1 MGHDK and CDR2 SYGVNS. In DNA form, the CDR3 reads TGTGCCAGCAGCCCTTCGCGAGCACAGGGTTACAATGAGCAGTTCTTC. Its protein product is CASSPSRAQGYNEQFF.

V gene TRBV6-1 combines with J gene TRBJ2-7; D is uncertain. Germline assignment: CDR1 MNHNS and CDR2 SASEGT. Trimming left V 2 bases short and J 11 bases short, with 10 bases between. This CDR3 is built from 11 residues. The CDR3: CASSEILFEYF. CDR3 coding DNA: TGTGCCAGCAGTGAAATACTATTTGAGTACTTC.

The chain employs TRBV4-1 and TRBJ1-5, with D possibly being TRBD1 (6 bases). V lost 0 bases and J 4 bases, leaving 13 bases between the germline ends. This CDR3 comprises 16 residues. The germline V gene has CDR1 MGHRA and CDR2 YSYEKL. The CDR3 region has the DNA TGCGCCAGCAGCCAAGAGGGGCAGGGGCGAAATCAGCCCCAGCATTTT. It translates to CASSQEGQGRNQPQHF.

Only a few counts were recorded for this clone. Written as DNA, the CDR3 is TGTGCCAGCAGTCCCCGACTAGCGGGGGGGCCAAATGAGCAGTTCTTC. Encoded protein: CASSPRLAGGPNEQFF. This sequence joins TRBV6-2 or TRBV6-3 and TRBJ2-1, with 14 bases lining up with TRBD2. After removal of 5 bases from V and 7 bases from J, the junction contained 7 bases not matched to a gene. This CDR3 contains 16 residues. The germline gives CDR1 MNHEY, CDR2 SVGEGT.

This chain uses TRBV9 with TRBJ2-3; 11 nucleotides agree with TRBD2. Germline-derived CDR1 and CDR2 are SGDLS and YYNGEE. The CDR3 covers 18 residues. Unmatched junction bases numbered 10, after V lost 4 bases and J lost 0 bases. CDR3 loop: CASSPFSSGGPSTDTQYF. The CDR3 nucleotides are TGTGCCAGCAGCCCCTTCTCTAGCGGGGGGCCTAGCACAGATACGCAGTATTTT.